Described below is a single T cell receptor (beta chain) sequence and its context. This entry belongs to a study of blood T cell repertoires in COVID-19. The protocol was immunoSEQ multiplex PCR, while the TCRdb copy is restricted to in-frame clones and leaves out a portion. The repertoire holds about 160,000 clones, with around 82% as singletons. Germline CDR1 is SGHVS and CDR2 is FNYEAQ. The V gene lost 1 base and the J gene lost 5 bases, with 14 bases spanning the gap. This CDR3 has 15 amino acids. Specimen: PBMCs or T cells enriched from blood (not recorded which). The sequence was collected from a man in his sixties who had recovered from COVID-19. The rearrangement links TRBV7-6 to TRBJ1-2, with a weak D call TRBD1 (6 bases). CDR3 region: CASSLGDTGKYGYTF. CDR3 in DNA: TGTGCCAGCAGCTTAGGGGACACAGGGAAATATGGCTACACCTTC.